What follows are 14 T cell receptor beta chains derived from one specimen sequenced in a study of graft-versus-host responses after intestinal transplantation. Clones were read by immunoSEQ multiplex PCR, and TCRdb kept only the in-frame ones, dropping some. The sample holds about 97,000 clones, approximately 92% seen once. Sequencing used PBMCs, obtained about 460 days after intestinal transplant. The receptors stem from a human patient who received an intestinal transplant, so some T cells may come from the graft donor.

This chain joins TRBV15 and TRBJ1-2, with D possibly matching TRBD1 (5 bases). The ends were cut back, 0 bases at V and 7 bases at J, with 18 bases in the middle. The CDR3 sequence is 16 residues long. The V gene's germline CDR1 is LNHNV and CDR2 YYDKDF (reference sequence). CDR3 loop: CATSREGLRGDPGYTF. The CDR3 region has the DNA TGTGCCACCAGCAGAGAGGGGCTTAGAGGGGATCCTGGCTACACCTTC.

The CDR3 DNA sequence: TGCGCCAGCAGCGAAAGGGGGACGGGGACAGTCTCCTACGAGCAGTACTTC. Translating it yields CASSERGTGTVSYEQYF. The genes are TRBV5-1 and TRBJ2-7, with 7 bases matching TRBD1. Germline CDR1 and CDR2: SGHRS and YFSETQ. The CDR3 loop spans 17 amino acids. Trimming took 4 bases from V and 0 from J; bases not matched to a gene: 13. Full variable domain (remainder filled in from reference TRBV5-1 and TRBJ2-7): KAGVTQTPRYLIKTRGQQVTLSCSPISGHRSVSWYQQTPGQGLQFLFEYFSETQRNKGNFPGRFSGRQFSNSRSEMNVSTLELGDSALYLCASSERGTGTVSYEQYFGPGTRLTVT.

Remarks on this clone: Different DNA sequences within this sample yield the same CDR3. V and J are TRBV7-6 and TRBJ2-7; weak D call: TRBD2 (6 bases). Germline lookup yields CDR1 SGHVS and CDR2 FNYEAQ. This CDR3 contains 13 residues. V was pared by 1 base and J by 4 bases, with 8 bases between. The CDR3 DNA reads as TGTGCCAGCAGCTTAGAGGAGGGGTACGAGCAGTACTTC. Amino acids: CASSLEEGYEQYF.

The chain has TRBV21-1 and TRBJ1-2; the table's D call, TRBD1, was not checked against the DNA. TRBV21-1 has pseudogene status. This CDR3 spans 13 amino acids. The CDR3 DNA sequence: TGTGCCAGTATGGACAGGGGAGAATATGGCTACACCTTC. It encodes CASMDRGEYGYTF.

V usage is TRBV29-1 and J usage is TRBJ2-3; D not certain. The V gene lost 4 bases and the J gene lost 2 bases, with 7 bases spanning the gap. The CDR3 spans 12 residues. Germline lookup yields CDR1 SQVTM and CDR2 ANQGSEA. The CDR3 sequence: CSVGVDTDTQYF. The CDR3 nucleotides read TGCAGCGTTGGGGTGGACACAGATACGCAGTATTTT.

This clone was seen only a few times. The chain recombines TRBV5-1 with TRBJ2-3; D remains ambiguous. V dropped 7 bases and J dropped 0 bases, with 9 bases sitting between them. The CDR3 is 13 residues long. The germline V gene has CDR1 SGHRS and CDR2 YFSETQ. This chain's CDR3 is CASGKASTDTQYF. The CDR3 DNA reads TGCGCCAGCGGTAAGGCCAGCACAGATACGCAGTATTTT.

CDR3 residues: CASSLDSRYNEQFF. The CDR3 bases are TGTGCCAGCAGCTTAGACTCTCGTTACAATGAGCAGTTCTTC. This rearrangement joins TRBV7-6 to TRBJ2-1; D is unresolved. V was cut by 1 base and J by 4 bases, with 8 bases left in between. The CDR3 covers 14 residues. Germline assignment: CDR1 SGHVS and CDR2 FNYEAQ.

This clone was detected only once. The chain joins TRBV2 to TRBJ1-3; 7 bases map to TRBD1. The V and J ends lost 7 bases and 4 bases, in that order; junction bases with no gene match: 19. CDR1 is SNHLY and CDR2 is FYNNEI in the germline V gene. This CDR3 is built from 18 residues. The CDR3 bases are TGTGCCAGCACAGGGGGACAGCGGTCGAAAGGGCTCGGAAACACCATATATTTT. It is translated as CASTGGQRSKGLGNTIYF.

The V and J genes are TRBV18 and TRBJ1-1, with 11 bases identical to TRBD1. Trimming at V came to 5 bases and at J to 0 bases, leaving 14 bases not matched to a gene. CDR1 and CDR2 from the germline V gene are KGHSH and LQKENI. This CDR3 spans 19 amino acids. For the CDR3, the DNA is TGTGCCAGCTCATCCATTGCCGGGACAGGGGGGACCATGAACACTGAAGCTTTCTTT. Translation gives CASSSIAGTGGTMNTEAFF.

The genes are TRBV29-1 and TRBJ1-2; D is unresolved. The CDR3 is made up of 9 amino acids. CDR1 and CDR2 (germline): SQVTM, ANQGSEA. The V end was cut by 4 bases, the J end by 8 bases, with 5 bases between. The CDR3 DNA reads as TGCAGCGTTGGCCCGGGCTACACCTTC. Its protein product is CSVGPGYTF.

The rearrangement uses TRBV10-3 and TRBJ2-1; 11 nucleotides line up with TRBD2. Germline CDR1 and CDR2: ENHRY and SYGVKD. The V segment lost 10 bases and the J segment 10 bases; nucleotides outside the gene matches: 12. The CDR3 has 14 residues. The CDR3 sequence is CATLNSGGAREQFF. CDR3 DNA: TGTGCCACCTTAAATAGCGGGGGGGCCCGGGAGCAGTTCTTC.

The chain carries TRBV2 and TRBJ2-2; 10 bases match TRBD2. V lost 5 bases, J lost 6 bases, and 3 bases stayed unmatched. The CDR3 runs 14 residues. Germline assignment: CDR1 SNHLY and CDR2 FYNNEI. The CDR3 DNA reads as TGTGCCAGCAGTAGCGGGGGGGCGGCCGGGGAGCTGTTTTTT. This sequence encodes CASSSGGAAGELFF.

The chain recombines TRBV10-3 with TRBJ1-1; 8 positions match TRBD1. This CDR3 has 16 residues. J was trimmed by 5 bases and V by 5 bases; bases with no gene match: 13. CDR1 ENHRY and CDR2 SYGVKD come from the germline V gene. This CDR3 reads CAISSSSGGRGTEAFF. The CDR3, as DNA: TGTGCCATCAGTTCTTCCTCAGGGGGCCGGGGGACTGAAGCTTTCTTT.

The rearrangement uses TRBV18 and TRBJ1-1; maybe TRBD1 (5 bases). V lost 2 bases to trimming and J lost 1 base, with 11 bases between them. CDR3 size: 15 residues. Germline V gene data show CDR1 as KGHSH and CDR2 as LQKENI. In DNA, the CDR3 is TGTGCCAGCTCACCAGGGAGGGGCCGGAACACTGAAGCTTTCTTT. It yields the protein CASSPGRGRNTEAFF.